The 20 T cell receptor beta chains reported below all come from one sample, sequenced in a study of cytomegalovirus exposure and HLA in healthy donors. Libraries were prepared by immunoSEQ multiplex PCR; TCRdb keeps only in-frame clonotypes and omits some of them. The sample holds 180,000 or so clones, around nine tenths seen once. Sequencing was done on a sample of PBMCs. The receptor source for this set is a man in his thirties or forties in good health and CMV-seropositive.

The chain links TRBV9 to TRBJ2-3; D unresolved. Between the trimmed V and J ends, which lost 0 bases and 0 bases, there was a span of 8 bases. This CDR3 comprises 15 residues. Per germline, CDR1 SGDLS and CDR2 YYNGEE. The CDR3 nucleotides read TGTGCCAGCAGCGTAGGCAGTAGAAGCACAGATACGCAGTATTTT. As protein: CASSVGSRSTDTQYF.

The chain joins TRBV6-6 to TRBJ1-1, with D possibly being TRBD1 (6 bases). Germline assignment: CDR1 MNHNY and CDR2 SVGAGI (reference sequence). The CDR3 extends over 12 amino acids. The V and J ends lost 6 bases and 5 bases respectively, with 10 bases between them. The CDR3 is CASSLDRTEAFF. Here the CDR3 DNA reads TGTGCCAGCAGCCTGGACAGAACTGAAGCTTTCTTT.

The gene calls are TRBV11-1 and TRBJ1-1; a weak D match, TRBD1 (5 bases). Germline V CDR1 and CDR2: SGHAT, FQDESV (reference sequence). The CDR3 has 17 residues. V was pared by 3 bases and J by 7 bases, with 24 bases between. Here the CDR3 reads CASSFDRVRGTRVEAFF. CDR3 DNA: TGTGCCAGCAGCTTTGATCGGGTGAGGGGAACGCGTGTTGAAGCTTTCTTT.

This clone was detected only a few times. V gene TRBV11-3 combines with J gene TRBJ2-7; unclear D gene. V shed 1 base and J shed 3 bases, with 13 bases lying between them. Germline loops: CDR1 SGHNT, CDR2 YENEEA. This CDR3 region has 15 residues. In DNA, the CDR3 is TGTGCCAGCAGCTTAGGAGCAGCAGAAAACTACGAGCAGTACTTC. Translation gives CASSLGAAENYEQYF.

V and J are TRBV6-6 and TRBJ1-1, with 7 positions matching TRBD1. After removal of 8 bases from V and 5 bases from J, the junction contained 11 bases not matched to a gene. The CDR3 covers 14 residues. In germline, CDR1 is MNHNY, CDR2 SVGAGI (reference sequence). CDR3 sequence (DNA): TGTGCCAGCGTGTTACAGGGGCGCGCGACTGAAGCTTTCTTT. Its protein is CASVLQGRATEAFF.

The chain links TRBV7-9 to TRBJ2-1; D gene uncertain. The CDR3 is 14 amino acids. Germline V gene lookup returns CDR1 SEHNR and CDR2 FQNEAQ (reference sequence). The V end lost 1 base, the J end lost 4 bases, and 8 bases lay between the germline ends. The CDR3 sequence: CASSLVQVYNEQFF. CDR3 coding DNA: TGTGCCAGCAGCTTAGTCCAGGTTTACAATGAGCAGTTCTTC.

In this sample, this clone turned up a few times. The rearrangement joins TRBV7-9 to TRBJ1-6; possible D gene TRBD1, 5 bases. The CDR3 is 14 residues long. Germline lookup yields CDR1 SEHNR and CDR2 FQNEAQ (reference sequence). V was trimmed by 5 bases and J by 8 bases, leaving 13 bases between them. The CDR3 coding sequence is TGTGCCAGCAGCGATGGACCGGGGGATTCACCCCTCCACTTT. Translation: CASSDGPGDSPLHF.

The rearrangement joins TRBV2 to TRBJ2-1; 11 bases align to TRBD2. CDR3 size: 13 residues. V shed 8 bases and J 7 bases; nucleotides not matched to a gene: 4. Germline loops: CDR1 SNHLY, CDR2 FYNNEI. The CDR3 protein is CASGIAGGNEQFF. The CDR3 DNA sequence: TGTGCCAGCGGTATAGCGGGAGGGAATGAGCAGTTCTTC.

Written as DNA, the CDR3 is TGCAGCGCCTCGGGGGGAGAGCAGTACTTC. This sequence encodes CSASGGEQYF. The chain couples TRBV29-1 to TRBJ2-7, with 7 bases lining up with TRBD2. The ends lost 7 bases at V and 7 bases at J; junction bases unmatched: 4. Germline V gives CDR1 SQVTM, CDR2 ANQGSEA. This CDR3 has 10 residues.

The CDR3 reads CASSVLAGASYEQYF. The CDR3 nucleotides read TGTGCCAGCAGCGTTCTAGCGGGGGCCTCGTACGAGCAGTACTTC. The rearrangement uses TRBV7-2 and TRBJ2-7, with 10 bases identical to TRBD2. V was pared by 5 bases and J by 4 bases, with 8 bases of the junction left unmatched. Germline V gene sequence: CDR1 SGHTA, CDR2 FQGNSA. This CDR3 has 15 amino acids.

V usage is TRBV19 and J usage is TRBJ2-4; D possibly corresponds to TRBD2 (5 bases). This CDR3 is 17 amino acids long. Germline CDR1 and CDR2: LNHDA and SQIVND (reference sequence). Trimming stripped 2 bases from V and 0 bases from J, with 14 bases between. As DNA, the CDR3 is TGTGCCAGTAGTATAAGTGGACTGACCCTAGCCAAAAACATTCAGTACTTC. The encoded protein is CASSISGLTLAKNIQYF.

The chain has TRBV2 and TRBJ2-6; 10 nucleotides agree with TRBD1. J was trimmed by 1 base and V by 4 bases; bases with no gene match: 1. Germline V CDR1 and CDR2: SNHLY, FYNNEI. There are 16 residues in the CDR3. CDR3 coding DNA: TGTGCCAGCAGTGGGACAGGGGGGTCTGGGGCCAACGTCCTGACTTTC. Its protein is CASSGTGGSGANVLTF.

This clone was seen only a few times. The chain couples TRBV6-5 to TRBJ1-3; D may be TRBD1 (6 bases). V lost 7 bases and J lost 0, with 10 bases in between. The germline CDR1 and CDR2 sequences are MNHEY and SVGAGI. The CDR3 is 14 residues long. CDR3: CASKRGYSGNTIYF. CDR3 nucleotide sequence: TGTGCCAGCAAAAGGGGGTACTCTGGAAACACCATATATTTT.

This CDR3 is CASSPGIGFSEQYF. In DNA form, the CDR3 reads TGTGCCAGCAGCCCCGGGATCGGATTCTCCGAGCAGTACTTC. The rearrangement uses TRBV7-6 and TRBJ2-7, with a possible D match to TRBD2 (5 bases). V dropped 5 bases and J dropped 6 bases, with 17 bases sitting between them. Germline CDR1 is SGHVS and CDR2 is FNYEAQ. This CDR3 comprises 14 residues.

J is TRBJ1-2 and V is TRBV29-1, with D uncertain. CDR1 SQVTM and CDR2 ANQGSEA come from the germline V gene. The CDR3 has 14 residues. V dropped 2 bases and J dropped 5 bases, with 15 bases sitting between them. The CDR3: CSVERPGTQYGYTF. The CDR3 DNA sequence: TGCAGCGTTGAACGCCCAGGAACTCAATATGGCTACACCTTC.

The chain recombines TRBV7-2 with TRBJ2-7; a weak D match, TRBD2 (6 bases). V was trimmed by 5 bases and J by 4 bases, leaving 9 bases between them. This CDR3 has 12 residues. Germline-derived CDR1 and CDR2 are SGHTA and FQGNSA. The CDR3 nucleotides are TGTGCCAGCAGCCACGGGAGTTACGAGCAGTACTTC. It translates to CASSHGSYEQYF.

The rearrangement links TRBV5-4 to TRBJ2-5; 8 bases line up with TRBD2. The junction had 7 bases not matched to a gene; V was cut back by 4 bases and J by 5 bases. The CDR3 has 14 residues. CDR1 is SGHNT and CDR2 is YYREEE in the germline V gene (reference sequence). The CDR3 here is CASSPSTSVETQYF. The CDR3 region has the DNA TGTGCCAGCAGCCCCTCGACTAGCGTGGAGACCCAGTACTTC.

The gene calls are TRBV29-1 and TRBJ2-3; 9 bases are shared with TRBD1. The CDR3 extends over 15 amino acids. Germline V gene data show CDR1 as SQVTM and CDR2 as ANQGSEA. With 1 base clipped from V and 1 base from J, the junction kept 3 bases outside the gene matches. CDR3 sequence: CSVEGWDRGTDTQYF. DNA of the CDR3: TGCAGCGTTGAAGGGTGGGACAGGGGCACAGATACGCAGTATTTT.

The rearrangement uses TRBV28 and TRBJ2-5; a possible D gene is TRBD2 (6 bases). V shed 6 bases and J shed 5 bases, with 13 bases lying between them. CDR1 MDHEN and CDR2 SYDVKM come from the germline V gene. This CDR3 contains 13 residues. CDR3 loop: CASRPTSSETQYF. The CDR3 DNA reads TGTGCCAGCAGGCCGACTAGTTCCGAGACCCAGTACTTC.

J is TRBJ1-2 and V is TRBV9; D unclear. V gave up 0 bases and J gave up 8 bases, with 17 bases separating them. This CDR3 is built from 15 residues. CDR1 is SGDLS, CDR2 YYNGEE, per germline. The CDR3 protein is CASSVGLTDFLGYTF. The CDR3 bases are TGTGCCAGCAGCGTAGGCCTGACTGACTTCTTAGGCTACACCTTC.